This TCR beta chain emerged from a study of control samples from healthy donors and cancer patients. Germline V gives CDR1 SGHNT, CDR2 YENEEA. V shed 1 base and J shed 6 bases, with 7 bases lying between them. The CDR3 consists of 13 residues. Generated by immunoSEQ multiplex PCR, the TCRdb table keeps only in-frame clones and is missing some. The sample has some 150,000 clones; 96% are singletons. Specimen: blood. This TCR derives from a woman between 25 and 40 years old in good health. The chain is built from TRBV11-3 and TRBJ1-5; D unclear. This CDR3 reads CASSLGPGQPQHF. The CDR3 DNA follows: TGTGCCAGCAGCTTAGGGCCGGGTCAGCCCCAGCATTTT.